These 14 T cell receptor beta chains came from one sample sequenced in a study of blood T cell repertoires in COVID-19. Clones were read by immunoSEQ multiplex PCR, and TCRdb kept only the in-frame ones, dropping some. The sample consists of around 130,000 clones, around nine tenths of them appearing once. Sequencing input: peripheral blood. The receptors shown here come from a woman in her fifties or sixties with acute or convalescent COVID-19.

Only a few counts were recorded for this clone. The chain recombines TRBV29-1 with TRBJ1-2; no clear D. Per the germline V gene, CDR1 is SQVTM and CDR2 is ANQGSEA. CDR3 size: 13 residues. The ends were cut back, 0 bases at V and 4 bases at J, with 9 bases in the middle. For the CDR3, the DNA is TGCAGCGTTGAAGAACGTCAGTTCTATGGCTACACCTTC. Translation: CSVEERQFYGYTF.

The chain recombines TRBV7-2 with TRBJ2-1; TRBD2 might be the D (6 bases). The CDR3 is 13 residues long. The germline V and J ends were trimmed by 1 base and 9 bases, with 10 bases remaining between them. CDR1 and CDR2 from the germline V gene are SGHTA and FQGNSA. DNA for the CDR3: TGTGCCAGCAGCTTAGTAGCTAGCGCTGAGCAGTTCTTC. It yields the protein CASSLVASAEQFF.

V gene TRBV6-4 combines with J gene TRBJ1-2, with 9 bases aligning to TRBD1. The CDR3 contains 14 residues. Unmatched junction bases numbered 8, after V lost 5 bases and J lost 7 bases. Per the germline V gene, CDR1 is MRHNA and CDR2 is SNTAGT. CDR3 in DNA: TGTGCCAGCAGTCCCGGGACAGGGTTGGGTGGCTACACCTTC. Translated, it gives CASSPGTGLGGYTF.

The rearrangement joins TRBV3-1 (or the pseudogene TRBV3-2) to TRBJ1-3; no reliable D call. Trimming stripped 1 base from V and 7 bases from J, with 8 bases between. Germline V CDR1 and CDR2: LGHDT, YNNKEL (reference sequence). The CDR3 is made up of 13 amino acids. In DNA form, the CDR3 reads TGTGCCAGCAGCCAAGCCCAGAGGAACACCATATATTTT. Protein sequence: CASSQAQRNTIYF.

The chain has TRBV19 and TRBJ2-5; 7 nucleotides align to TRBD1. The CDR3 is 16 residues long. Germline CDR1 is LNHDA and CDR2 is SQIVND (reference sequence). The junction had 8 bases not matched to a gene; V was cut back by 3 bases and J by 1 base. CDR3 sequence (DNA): TGTGCCAGTAGTATCGGACAGGACCGTACCCAAGAGACCCAGTACTTC. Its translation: CASSIGQDRTQETQYF.

The CDR3: CASSVYGTPKGQETQYF. In DNA, the CDR3 is TGTGCCAGCAGCGTATACGGGACTCCGAAGGGGCAAGAGACCCAGTACTTC. J is TRBJ2-5 and V is TRBV9; weak D call: TRBD2 (6 bases). The CDR3 consists of 17 residues. CDR1 SGDLS and CDR2 YYNGEE come from the germline V gene. Trimming took 1 base from V and 2 from J, leaving 18 bases between them.

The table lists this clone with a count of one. CDR3 amino acids: CASSEPGTNRGKLFF. The DNA of the CDR3 is TGTGCCAGCAGTGAACCCGGGACAAATAGAGGAAAACTGTTTTTT. The chain joins TRBV6-1 to TRBJ1-4; weak D call: TRBD1 (6 bases). Trimming shortened V by 2 bases and J by 10 bases, and 17 bases separated the two germline ends. This CDR3 region has 15 residues. The germline CDR1 and CDR2 sequences are MNHNS and SASEGT.

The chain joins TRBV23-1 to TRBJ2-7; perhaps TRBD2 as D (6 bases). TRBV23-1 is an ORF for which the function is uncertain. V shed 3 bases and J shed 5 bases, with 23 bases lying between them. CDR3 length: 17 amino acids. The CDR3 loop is CASSQNRGFTSFHEQYF. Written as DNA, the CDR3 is TGCGCCAGCAGTCAGAATAGGGGCTTTACTAGCTTCCACGAGCAGTACTTC.

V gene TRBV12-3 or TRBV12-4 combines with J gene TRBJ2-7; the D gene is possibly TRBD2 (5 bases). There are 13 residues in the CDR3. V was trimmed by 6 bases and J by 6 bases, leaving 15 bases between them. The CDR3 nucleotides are TGTGCCAGCAGCCCCGAGCCGCGGGTCGAGCAGTACTTC. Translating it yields CASSPEPRVEQYF.

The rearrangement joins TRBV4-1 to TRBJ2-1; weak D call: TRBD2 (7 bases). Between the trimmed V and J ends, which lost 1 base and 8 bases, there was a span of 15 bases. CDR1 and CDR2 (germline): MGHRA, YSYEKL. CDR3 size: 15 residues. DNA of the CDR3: TGCGCCAGCAGCCAAGGGGAGGGGGGTATTTATGAGCAGTTCTTC. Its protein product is CASSQGEGGIYEQFF.

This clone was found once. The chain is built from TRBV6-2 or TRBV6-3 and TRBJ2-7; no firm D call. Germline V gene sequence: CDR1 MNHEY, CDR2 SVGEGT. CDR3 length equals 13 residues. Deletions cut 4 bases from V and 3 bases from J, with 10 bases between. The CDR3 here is CASSSRLFYEQYF. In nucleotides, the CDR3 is TGTGCCAGCAGTTCTAGGCTCTTCTACGAGCAGTACTTC.

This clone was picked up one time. This chain's CDR3 is CASSRTGGNEQFF. In DNA form, the CDR3 reads TGCGCCAGCAGCCGGACAGGGGGGAATGAGCAGTTCTTC. V is TRBV4-1 and J is TRBJ2-1; 10 bases agree with TRBD1. Germline V gene lookup returns CDR1 MGHRA and CDR2 YSYEKL. CDR3 length: 13 amino acids. J gave up 7 bases and V 4 bases, and 1 base lay outside the gene matches.

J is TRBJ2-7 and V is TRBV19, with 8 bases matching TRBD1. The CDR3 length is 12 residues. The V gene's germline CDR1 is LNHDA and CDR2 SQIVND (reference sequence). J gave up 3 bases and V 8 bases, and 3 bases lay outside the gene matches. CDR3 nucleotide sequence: TGTGCCAGTGGGACAGGTGACTACGAGCAGTACTTC. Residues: CASGTGDYEQYF.

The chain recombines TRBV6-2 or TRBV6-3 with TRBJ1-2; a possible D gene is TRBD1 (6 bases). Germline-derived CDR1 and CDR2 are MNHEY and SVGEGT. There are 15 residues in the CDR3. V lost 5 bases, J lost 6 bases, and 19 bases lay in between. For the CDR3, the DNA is TGTGCCAGCAGTCCACCGGGGGGCGACGGCCATGGCTACACCTTC. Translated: CASSPPGGDGHGYTF.